This is a list of T cell receptor beta chains from one sample in a study of cytomegalovirus exposure and HLA in healthy donors. TCRdb's table, derived via immunoSEQ multiplex PCR, lists solely in-frame clones and lacks some. This sample yields 150,000 or so clones, of which around 75% are seen a single time; 1.5% to 2% belongs to the top ten. Sequencing input: PBMCs. The receptors come from a young woman in good health and CMV-seronegative. CDR3s include the opening cysteine and the closing phenylalanine or tryptophan. D genes are given only for firm matches. Clone sizes are given selectively: once, few, many, or a class where the clone is expanded.

J: TRBJ1-3; size: -; D: -; length: 17; V: TRBV7-2; DNA: TGTGCCAGCAGCCCCGGAGGGGTCGGGCGCTCTGGAAACACCATATATTTT; CDR3: CASSPGGVGRSGNTIYF
J: TRBJ1-2; size: -; D: -; length: 11; V: TRBV25-1; DNA: TGTGCCAGCGCCAGGGACTATGGCTACACCTTC; CDR3: CASARDYGYTF
J: TRBJ1-2; size: -; D: -; length: 14; V: TRBV7-9; DNA: TGTGCCAGCAGCTTAGCGGGGGGGGAAGATGGCTACACCTTC; CDR3: CASSLAGGEDGYTF
J: TRBJ2-1; size: -; D: TRBD2; length: 15; V: TRBV14; DNA: TGTGCCAGCAGCCCGCAGGGACTAGCGGGAGACCCCCGGTTCTTC; CDR3: CASSPQGLAGDPRFF
J: TRBJ2-5; size: -; D: -; length: 13; V: TRBV18; DNA: TGTGCCAGCTCACCGTCCACTGAAGAGACCCAGTACTTC; CDR3: CASSPSTEETQYF
J: TRBJ1-5; size: -; D: -; length: 15; V: TRBV19; DNA: TGTGCCAGTAGTATCCAAGACAGATTCCACCAGCCCCAGCATTTT; CDR3: CASSIQDRFHQPQHF
J: TRBJ2-2; size: -; D: TRBD1; length: 18; V: TRBV10-3; DNA: TGTGCCATCAGTGACGGGACAGGGGGCCCATACCCTACCGGGGAGCTGTTTTTT; CDR3: CAISDGTGGPYPTGELFF
J: TRBJ1-4; size: -; D: -; length: 16; V: TRBV5-5; DNA: TGTGCCAGCACCTTAAACTACAGGGCAACTAATGAAAAACTGTTTTTT; CDR3: CASTLNYRATNEKLFF
J: TRBJ1-2; size: -; D: -; length: 16; V: TRBV7-2; DNA: TGTGCCAGCAGCCCACGGGGGGACGGGGAGGAGGGTGGCTACACCTTC; CDR3: CASSPRGDGEEGGYTF
J: TRBJ2-3; size: -; D: TRBD2; length: 15; V: TRBV29-1; DNA: TGCAGCGTCCCAGTTGTTAGCGGGGGCACCTCAGGGCAGTATTTT; CDR3: CSVPVVSGGTSGQYF
J: TRBJ2-5; size: -; D: -; length: 11; V: TRBV28; DNA: TGTGCCAGCAGTCTCCAAGAGACCCAGTACTTC; CDR3: CASSLQETQYF
J: TRBJ1-1; size: -; D: -; length: 15; V: TRBV7-9; DNA: TGTTCCAGCAGCTCCCGGGACACCCGGAACACTGAAGCTTTCTTT; CDR3: CSSSSRDTRNTEAFF
J: TRBJ2-2; size: -; D: TRBD1; length: 14; V: TRBV7-9; DNA: TGTGCCAGCAGCCGGGACAGAGACACCGGGGAGCTGTTTTTT; CDR3: CASSRDRDTGELFF
J: TRBJ2-2; size: few; D: -; length: 13; V: TRBV29-1; DNA: TGCAGCGTTGTCGCGGCTAACACCGGGGAGCTGTTTTTT; CDR3: CSVVAANTGELFF
J: TRBJ1-2; size: few; D: -; length: 14; V: TRBV6-5; DNA: TGTGCCAGCAGTTACTCCGCAGGGAACTATGGCTACACCTTC; CDR3: CASSYSAGNYGYTF
J: TRBJ2-2; size: -; D: TRBD2; length: 17; V: TRBV5-1; DNA: TGCGCCAGCAGCTCGGGACTAGCGGGAGAGGGCCCTGGGGAGCTGTTTTTT; CDR3: CASSSGLAGEGPGELFF
J: TRBJ2-7; size: -; D: TRBD2; length: 17; V: TRBV4-2; DNA: TGTGCCAGCAGCCGTGAGACTAGCGGGGGGACTACCTACGAGCAGTACTTC; CDR3: CASSRETSGGTTYEQYF
J: TRBJ2-3; size: -; D: TRBD1; length: 15; V: TRBV6-1; DNA: TGTGCCAGCAGCCCAGGACAGGGGGTTTTCGATACGCAGTATTTT; CDR3: CASSPGQGVFDTQYF
J: TRBJ1-2; size: -; D: -; length: 15; V: TRBV15; DNA: TGTGCCACCAGCAGAGATGTTGCAGGGGCATATGGCTACACCTTC; CDR3: CATSRDVAGAYGYTF
J: TRBJ1-2; size: -; D: TRBD1; length: 13; V: TRBV6-4; DNA: TGTGCCAGCAGTGATGGGACAGGATCCCGCTACACCTTC; CDR3: CASSDGTGSRYTF
J: TRBJ1-1; size: few; D: -; length: 12; V: TRBV5-4; DNA: TGTGCCAGCAGCTTATCCGACACTGAAGCTTTCTTT; CDR3: CASSLSDTEAFF
J: TRBJ2-1; size: -; D: -; length: 15; V: TRBV4-3; DNA: TGCGCCAGCAGCCAAGACGGGAACCGATACAATGAGCAGTTCTTC; CDR3: CASSQDGNRYNEQFF
J: TRBJ1-1; size: -; D: -; length: 15; V: TRBV7-9; DNA: TGTGCCAGCAGCACTCCGGGGGGGACGAACACTGAAGCTTTCTTT; CDR3: CASSTPGGTNTEAFF
J: TRBJ2-3; size: -; D: -; length: 15; V: TRBV28; DNA: TGTGCCAGCAGTTATCGCGTGAGGCCCACAGATACGCAGTATTTT; CDR3: CASSYRVRPTDTQYF
J: TRBJ1-1; size: -; D: -; length: 14; V: TRBV6-1; DNA: TGTGCCAGCAGTGAAGCGGGCAGTGACACTGAAGCTTTCTTT; CDR3: CASSEAGSDTEAFF
J: TRBJ2-7; size: -; D: TRBD2; length: 14; V: TRBV4-3; DNA: TGCGCCAGCAGCCGAGGACTAGGACCCTACGAGCAGTACTTC; CDR3: CASSRGLGPYEQYF
J: TRBJ2-1; size: few; D: -; length: 11; V: TRBV30; DNA: TGTGCCTGGAGCAGTGAAGTTGAGCAGTTCTTC; CDR3: CAWSSEVEQFF
J: TRBJ2-7; size: -; D: TRBD1; length: 14; V: TRBV5-1; DNA: TGCGCCAGCAGCTTGGGGACAGGGTCTTACGGGCAGTACTTC; CDR3: CASSLGTGSYGQYF
J: TRBJ2-7; size: -; D: -; length: 14; V: TRBV2; DNA: TGTGCCAGCATCCCCGGGGACTCCTCCTACGAGCAGTACTTC; CDR3: CASIPGDSSYEQYF
J: TRBJ2-2; size: few; D: TRBD2; length: 15; V: TRBV5-1; DNA: TGCGCCAGCAGCTTGGAGCGGGGGAGCACCGGGGAGCTGTTTTTT; CDR3: CASSLERGSTGELFF
J: TRBJ2-3; size: -; D: TRBD1; length: 16; V: TRBV13; DNA: TGTGCCAGCAGCTTAGGGACAGGGGAGTCTTCGGATACGCAGTATTTT; CDR3: CASSLGTGESSDTQYF
J: TRBJ2-5; size: -; D: -; length: 12; V: TRBV5-4; DNA: TGTGCCAGCAGCCCGTTCCAAGAGACCCAGTACTTC; CDR3: CASSPFQETQYF
J: TRBJ2-1; size: -; D: TRBD1; length: 16; V: TRBV7-8; DNA: TGTGCCAGCAGCTTAGTAGGGGGACAGGGAAGGAATGAGCAGTTCTTC; CDR3: CASSLVGGQGRNEQFF
J: TRBJ2-2; size: -; D: -; length: 19; V: TRBV5-4; DNA: TGTGCCAGCAGCTTGTATTATGTATCTACCGGGGAGAGAACCGGGGAGCTGTTTTTT; CDR3: CASSLYYVSTGERTGELFF
J: TRBJ1-6; size: -; D: -; length: 11; V: TRBV28; DNA: TGTGCCAGCAGTTTTAATTCGCCCCTCCACTTT; CDR3: CASSFNSPLHF
J: TRBJ1-4; size: -; D: -; length: 12; V: TRBV2; DNA: TGTGCCAGCAGTCGACTAAATGAAAAACTGTTTTTT; CDR3: CASSRLNEKLFF
J: TRBJ2-7; size: -; D: TRBD2; length: 15; V: TRBV7-6; DNA: TGTGCCAGCAGCTTCGAAAGCGGGGGGGCCTACGGGCAGTACTTC; CDR3: CASSFESGGAYGQYF
J: TRBJ2-1; size: -; D: -; length: 10; V: TRBV20-1; DNA: TGCAGTGCATATAACAATGAGCAGTTCTTC; CDR3: CSAYNNEQFF
J: TRBJ1-3; size: few; D: TRBD1; length: 14; V: TRBV27; DNA: TGTGCCAGCAGTCGATCAGGGGGAGGAAACACCATATATTTT; CDR3: CASSRSGGGNTIYF
J: TRBJ1-5; size: -; D: -; length: 15; V: TRBV5-6; DNA: TGTGCCAGCAGCCCGGCGGGGGGTGGCAATCAGCCCCAGCATTTT; CDR3: CASSPAGGGNQPQHF
J: TRBJ2-3; size: -; D: -; length: 14; V: TRBV21-1; DNA: TGTGCCACGGACCTAGCGGGAGGGACAGATACGCAGTATTTT; CDR3: CATDLAGGTDTQYF
J: TRBJ1-2; size: -; D: -; length: 16; V: TRBV5-1; DNA: TGCGCCAGCAGCTTGTTGAGAGGGCAGATTAACTATGGCTACACCTTC; CDR3: CASSLLRGQINYGYTF
J: TRBJ2-5; size: -; D: -; length: 15; V: TRBV5-1; DNA: TGCGCCAGCAGCTTGGCGGGAGAGCTTCGAGAGACCCAGTACTTC; CDR3: CASSLAGELRETQYF
J: TRBJ2-5; size: -; D: TRBD2; length: 16; V: TRBV6-5; DNA: TGTGCCAGCAGTTCCCCGGGGACTAGCGAACAAGAGACCCAGTACTTC; CDR3: CASSSPGTSEQETQYF
J: TRBJ1-4; size: -; D: TRBD1; length: 15; V: TRBV10-3; DNA: TGTGCCATCAGTGAGACAGGGGGAACTAATGAAAAACTGTTTTTT; CDR3: CAISETGGTNEKLFF
J: TRBJ2-1; size: -; D: TRBD2; length: 16; V: TRBV5-1; DNA: TGCGCCAGCAGCTTGGCCCCGCTAGCGGGAAACAATGAGCAGTTCTTC; CDR3: CASSLAPLAGNNEQFF
J: TRBJ1-2; size: -; D: TRBD1; length: 15; V: TRBV18; DNA: TGTGCCAGCTCGCGGGGACAGGGCCAAAACTATGGCTACACCTTC; CDR3: CASSRGQGQNYGYTF
J: TRBJ2-2; size: -; D: TRBD1; length: 16; V: TRBV9; DNA: TGTGCCAGCAGCACTATAGGGACAGGGGGCCCCGGGGAGCTGTTTTTT; CDR3: CASSTIGTGGPGELFF
J: TRBJ2-7; size: -; D: TRBD2; length: 14; V: TRBV5-1; DNA: TGCGCCAGCCAGGGACTAGCGGGGGACCACGAGCAGTACTTC; CDR3: CASQGLAGDHEQYF
J: TRBJ1-1; size: -; D: TRBD1; length: 15; V: TRBV27; DNA: TGTGCCAGCAGTTCCCAACAGGGGATGAACACTGAAGCTTTCTTT; CDR3: CASSSQQGMNTEAFF
J: TRBJ1-6; size: -; D: -; length: 14; V: TRBV11-3; DNA: TGTGCCAGCAGCCTGGGACAACACAATCCTCCCCTCCACTTT; CDR3: CASSLGQHNPPLHF
J: TRBJ2-5; size: few; D: -; length: 17; V: TRBV28; DNA: TGTGCCAGCAGTCACCGCACTATCTCGGGTGGGCAAGAGACCCAGTACTTC; CDR3: CASSHRTISGGQETQYF
J: TRBJ1-3; size: -; D: -; length: 16; V: TRBV29-1; DNA: TGCAGCGCCGGATGGGCTGGGGGCGTCTCTGGAAACACCATATATTTT; CDR3: CSAGWAGGVSGNTIYF
J: TRBJ1-1; size: -; D: TRBD1; length: 13; V: TRBV27; DNA: TGTGCCAGCAGTTCACAGGGGGCCACTGAAGCTTTCTTT; CDR3: CASSSQGATEAFF
J: TRBJ2-2; size: -; D: TRBD1; length: 15; V: TRBV18; DNA: TGTGCCAGCTCACCCTTGGGACAGTCCACCGGGGAGCTGTTTTTT; CDR3: CASSPLGQSTGELFF
J: TRBJ2-1; size: -; D: -; length: 14; V: TRBV19; DNA: TGTGCCACCAGAACAAGGGCGGGTTGGAATGAGCAGTTCTTC; CDR3: CATRTRAGWNEQFF
J: TRBJ2-5; size: -; D: -; length: 14; V: TRBV6-1; DNA: TGTGCCAGCATATTTGGGGGGGCCCAAGAGACCCAGTACTTC; CDR3: CASIFGGAQETQYF
J: TRBJ1-3; size: -; D: TRBD1; length: 15; V: TRBV7-9; DNA: TGTGCCAGCAGCTTAAGACAGGGCTCTGGGAACACCATATATTTT; CDR3: CASSLRQGSGNTIYF
J: TRBJ2-7; size: -; D: -; length: 15; V: TRBV7-2; DNA: TGTGCCAGCAGCTTAGCGAGGGCAGGCTCCTACGAGCAGTACTTC; CDR3: CASSLARAGSYEQYF
J: TRBJ1-2; size: few; D: TRBD1; length: 15; V: TRBV25-1; DNA: TGTGCCAGCAGTGATCCCGGACAGGGTCCTCGCGGCTACACCTTC; CDR3: CASSDPGQGPRGYTF